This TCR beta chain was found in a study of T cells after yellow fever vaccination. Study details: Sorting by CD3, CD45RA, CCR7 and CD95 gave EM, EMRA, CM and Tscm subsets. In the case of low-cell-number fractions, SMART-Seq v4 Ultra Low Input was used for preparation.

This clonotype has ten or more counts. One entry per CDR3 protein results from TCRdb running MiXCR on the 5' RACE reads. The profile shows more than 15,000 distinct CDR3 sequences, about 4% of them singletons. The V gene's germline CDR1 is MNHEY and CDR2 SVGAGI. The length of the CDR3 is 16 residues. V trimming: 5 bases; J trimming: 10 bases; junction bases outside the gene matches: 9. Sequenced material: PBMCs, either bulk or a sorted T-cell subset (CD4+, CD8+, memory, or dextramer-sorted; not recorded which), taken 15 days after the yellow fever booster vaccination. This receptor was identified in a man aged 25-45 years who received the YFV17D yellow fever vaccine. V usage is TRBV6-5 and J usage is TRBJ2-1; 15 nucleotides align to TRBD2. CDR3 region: CASSPRTSGREGEQFF. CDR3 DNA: TGTGCCAGCAGTCCAAGGACTAGCGGGAGGGAAGGCGAGCAGTTCTTC.